This T cell receptor beta chain was documented in a study of blood T cell repertoires in COVID-19. Study-level information: T cells, B-cell-depleted T cells, or PBMCs supplied cDNA or gDNA.

With V trimmed by 3 bases and J by 8 bases, 8 bases remained unmatched. Germline V gene data show CDR1 as SGDLS and CDR2 as YYNGEE. CDR3 length: 15 residues. Original handling: Estimated nucleated cell counts came from reference gene primer amplification. Sequenced by immunoSEQ multiplex PCR; TCRdb stores in-frame clones only, minus some. V, J and clone size are those of that table, while D and trimming were read from the DNA. The sample contains about 260,000 clones, about 86% of which appear only once. This clonotype originated in a man aged 25 to 45 with active or convalescent COVID-19. The V gene is TRBV9, the J gene TRBJ1-2; TRBD1 matches at 12 bases. Sequenced input: peripheral blood. DNA of the CDR3: TGTGCCAGCAGCGCAACGGGACAGGGGGCTGCAGGCTACACCTTC. It encodes CASSATGQGAAGYTF.